The TCR beta chain described here comes from a study of human T cells and chemical hapten exposure (dated by TCRdb to the early 2020s). With regard to the full study: For sensitization, 2% DPC in acetone was applied to a 2 cm by 2 cm area of upper inner arm skin. The patient cohort, mostly female, included alopecia areata with under or over 50% scalp involvement, alopecia totalis and alopecia universalis. Patch testing was performed on the upper back with Finn chambers containing 0.01% DPC, and the patch tests were scored after 6 days according to International Contact Dermatitis Research Group standards. This study followed changes in the peripheral blood TCR repertoire in vivo during primary and secondary sensitization of alopecia patients to the hapten diphenylcyclopropenone (DPC). Throughout the study period of roughly five months, patients also received therapeutic DPC doses to the scalp every week. For TCR sequencing, blood came from 25 to 35 alopecia patients at anywhere from one to four time points (pre-sensitization, 2, 6 and 24 weeks). Libraries were pooled for sequencing, and per-sample TCR yields varied mainly because of small differences in library volumes within the pool. Patient blood was sampled pre-sensitization (week 0) and at 2, 6 and about 24 weeks after DPC sensitization.

Overall results and qualifications from the work: A positive correlation was found between the number of PT1 expanded TCRs and patch test score, with significance reached at thresholds 8, 16 and 32 but not 4. DPC sensitization did not change how many TCRs were above 1 in 1000 frequency, and no evidence was found of alterations in global repertoire structure. Repeated subsampling changed both the strength of the expansion versus patch-test correlation and the threshold at which that correlation became significant. All patients had alopecia, a presumed autoimmune disease, so their immune response might differ from that of healthy individuals. Expanded TCRs formed significantly more large CDR3 similarity clusters than pre-sensitization or healthy control sets, consistent with antigen-driven responses.

The protocol used for the library was RACE. The listed sequencing device is NextSeq 500. During library preparation, unique molecular identifiers were attached to individual cDNA molecules so that TCRs could be counted in a quantitative, reproducible way. Both TCR alpha and TCR beta chains were sequenced from each blood RNA sample. The published analysis was carried out like this. The median number of TCRs per sample was approximately 98,000, ranging from roughly 23,224 to 690,600. V, J and CDR3 annotation of the TCR reads was performed with the Decombinator software suite. For PS versus PT1 abundance plots, all samples were subsampled to the same number of TCRs (28,000). TCRs were defined as expanded if absent before sensitization and observed at least eight times at the 2-week time point. TCRdb ran its own pipeline on the public reads, namely fastp trimming at Q25 and MiXCR clone calling, and kept in-frame beta chains. Records with the same CDR3 protein are collapsed into one entry carrying the most frequent genes and DNA. The V and J calls shown here were made by TCRdb, not taken from the authors' results. For this sample there are some 70,000 distinct CDR3 sequences; 25% to 40% appear just once. The ten biggest clones cover roughly 10% of the sample.

The time point tag for this specimen amounts to: patch test 1, 2 weeks after DPC sensitization. The intended sense of this specimen's treatment or condition label: therapeutic diphenylcyclopropenone sensitization with weekly scalp DPC. At every patch-test visit, the blood draw took place before the patch test was put on. To be eligible, patients had to be aged 18 to 70, diagnosed with alopecia and judged suitable for DPC therapy, while pregnant patients were excluded. Total RNA was extracted from unfractionated whole blood collected in Tempus Blood RNA tubes. Reading the germline V gene (reference sequence) gives CDR1 LNHNV and CDR2 YYDKDF. Cut back by 0 bases and 7 bases, the V and J ends lie 10 bases apart. The CDR3, from cysteine to phenylalanine, totals 14 residues. The kept DNA is CDR3 alone, 42 bases in frame from the first base. About this clonotype: This clone's antigen is unknown. No base-level quality is on record; no much larger clone is a single base apart.

Sequences were derived from whole blood, sampled in connection with sensitization to the hapten diphenylcyclopropenone (DPC). This sequence uses TRBV15 and TRBJ2-1, with no reliable assignment of the D segment. This TCR was recovered from a man between 35 and 55 years old with alopecia areata. Some clones in this sample may be carry-over from other donors' samples. The CDR3 corresponds to CATSRDRRSNEQFF. The DNA is TGTGCCACCAGCAGAGATCGAAGAAGTAATGAGCAGTTCTTC.